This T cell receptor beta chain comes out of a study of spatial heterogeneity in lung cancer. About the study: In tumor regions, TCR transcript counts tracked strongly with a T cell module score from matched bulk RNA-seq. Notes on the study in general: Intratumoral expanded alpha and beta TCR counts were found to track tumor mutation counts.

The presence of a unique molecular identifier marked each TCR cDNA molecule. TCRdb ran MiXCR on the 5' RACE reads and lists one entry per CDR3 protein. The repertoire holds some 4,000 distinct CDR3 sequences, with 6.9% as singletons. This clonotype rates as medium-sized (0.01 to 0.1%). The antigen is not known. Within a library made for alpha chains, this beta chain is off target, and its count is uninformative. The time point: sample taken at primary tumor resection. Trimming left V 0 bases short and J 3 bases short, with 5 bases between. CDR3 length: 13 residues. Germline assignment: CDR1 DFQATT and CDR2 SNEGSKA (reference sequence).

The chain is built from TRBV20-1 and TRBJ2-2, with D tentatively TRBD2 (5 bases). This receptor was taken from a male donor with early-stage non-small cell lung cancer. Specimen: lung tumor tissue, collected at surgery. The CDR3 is CSAREADTGELFF. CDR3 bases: TGCAGTGCTAGAGAAGCGGACACCGGGGAGCTGTTTTTT.